The 26 T cell receptor beta chains reported below all come from one sample, sequenced in a study of blood T cell repertoires in COVID-19. Generated by immunoSEQ multiplex PCR, the TCRdb table keeps only in-frame clones and is missing some. Among under 300,000 clones, just over 85% were seen once, and the ten largest hold 3%. Source material: peripheral blood. The receptors were gathered from a woman aged 30 to 39 with active or convalescent COVID-19.

The chain recombines TRBV7-9 with TRBJ1-5, with D unclear. V was trimmed by 5 bases and J by 7 bases, leaving 9 bases between them. The CDR3 runs to 12 residues. CDR1 is SEHNR and CDR2 is FQNEAQ in the germline V gene (reference sequence). CDR3 residues: CASSPPVQPQHF. CDR3 nucleotides: TGTGCCAGCAGCCCCCCAGTGCAGCCCCAGCATTTT.

This clone was observed a single time. This chain connects TRBV28 to TRBJ2-7; no clear D. The V and J ends lost 6 bases and 0 bases respectively, with 9 bases between them. There are 13 residues in the CDR3. The germline V gene has CDR1 MDHEN and CDR2 SYDVKM. The CDR3: CASRGPSSYEQYF. CDR3 nucleotides: TGTGCCAGCAGAGGTCCTAGCTCCTACGAGCAGTACTTC.

The chain employs TRBV10-3 and TRBJ2-7, with 8 bases fitting TRBD2. Germline V lookup: CDR1 ENHRY, CDR2 SYGVKD. This CDR3 spans 12 amino acids. The CDR3 loop reads CATGLAFYEQYF. The CDR3 nucleotides are TGTGCTACAGGACTAGCCTTTTACGAGCAGTACTTC.

This chain connects TRBV7-9 to TRBJ2-5, with D maybe TRBD1 (6 bases). V was clipped by 4 bases and J by 2 bases, with 17 bases between them. This CDR3 is 16 amino acids long. Germline V lookup: CDR1 SEHNR, CDR2 FQNEAQ (reference sequence). CDR3 bases: TGTGCCAGCAGCTCTCGATCAATCAGGGGACAAGAGACCCAGTACTTC. The encoded protein is CASSSRSIRGQETQYF.

The chain combines TRBV7-2 with TRBJ2-7; 9 nucleotides match TRBD1. CDR1 and CDR2 from the germline V gene are SGHTA and FQGNSA. The CDR3 loop spans 16 amino acids. V trimming: 5 bases; J trimming: 3 bases; junction bases outside the gene matches: 11. The CDR3 bases are TGTGCCAGCAGCCCAACCCCGGGACAGGGTTACTACGAGCAGTACTTC. Protein: CASSPTPGQGYYEQYF. Using reference TRBV7-2 and TRBJ2-7 for the parts outside the CDR3, the full variable domain is GAGVSQSPSNKVTEKGKDVELRCDPISGHTALYWYRQSLGQGLEFLIYFQGNSAPDKSGLPSDRFSAERTGGSVSTLTIQRTQQEDSAVYLCASSPTPGQGYYEQYFGPGTRLTVT.

This clone was seen a single time. The CDR3 region has the DNA TGTGCCAGCAGAAGAGGCAACACCGGGGAGCTGTTTTTT. It translates to CASRRGNTGELFF. The chain links TRBV5-6 to TRBJ2-2; D is uncertain. Trimming took off 5 bases at V and 2 bases at J, with 7 bases between the two ends. The germline gives CDR1 SGHDT, CDR2 YYEEEE. The CDR3 covers 13 residues.

The rearrangement links TRBV18 to TRBJ2-2, with 8 bases lining up with TRBD2. The CDR3 has 16 residues. Germline trimming cut 3 bases from V and 1 base from J; bases unmatched to any gene: 4. CDR1 and CDR2 from the germline V gene are KGHSH and LQKENI. The CDR3 is CASSPLSGRNTGELFF. CDR3 DNA sequence: TGTGCCAGCTCACCTCTCAGCGGGAGGAACACCGGGGAGCTGTTTTTT.

The rearrangement joins TRBV27 to TRBJ2-1; 10 bases match TRBD2. From germline, CDR1 is MNHEY and CDR2 SMNVEV (reference sequence). V shed 7 bases and J 6 bases; nucleotides not matched to a gene: 12. The CDR3 has 16 residues. The CDR3 nucleotides are TGTGCCAGCAAAGGCTTGTTAGCGGGGGGAATCAATGAGCAGTTCTTC. Residues: CASKGLLAGGINEQFF.

The table lists this clone with a count of one. This chain connects TRBV2 to TRBJ1-1, with a possible D match to TRBD1 (6 bases). V was clipped by 6 bases and J by 0 bases, with 8 bases between them. The CDR3 is 13 residues long. CDR1 is SNHLY and CDR2 is FYNNEI in the germline V gene. This CDR3 is CASRRQVNTEAFF. DNA of the CDR3: TGTGCCAGCAGGCGACAGGTGAACACTGAAGCTTTCTTT.

The chain combines TRBV7-2 with TRBJ1-2; 9 bases align to TRBD1. The V gene end was trimmed by 6 bases and the J gene end by 8 bases; junction bases not matched to a gene: 16. Germline V lookup: CDR1 SGHTA, CDR2 FQGNSA. CDR3 length: 16 residues. CDR3 DNA sequence: TGTGCCAGCAGTGCCATAGGGGGACAGGGAGTTAAGGGCTACACCTTC. This codes for CASSAIGGQGVKGYTF.

A word on this clone: Compared with germline, one end of the junction differs, possibly owing to a read error. The rearrangement joins TRBV11-2 to TRBJ2-3; the D gene could be TRBD1 or TRBD2 (6 bases each). Germline-derived CDR1 and CDR2 are SGHAT and FQNNGV. This CDR3 contains 15 residues. The CDR3 sequence: CASTLGGPAADTQYF. The CDR3 DNA is TGTGCCAGCACCTTAGGGGGGCCAGCGGCGGATACGCAGTATTTT.

As for this clone: Other DNA sequences in this sample translate to the same CDR3. This sequence joins TRBV5-1 and TRBJ2-7, with D perhaps TRBD1 (5 bases). The CDR3 is made up of 14 amino acids. Trimming removed 0 bases from V and 2 bases from J, with 9 bases in between. Germline CDR1 and CDR2: SGHRS and YFSETQ. Written as DNA, the CDR3 is TGCGCCAGCAGCTTGGGGGGCGCGGCCTACGAGCAGTACTTC. It specifies CASSLGGAAYEQYF.

The rearrangement joins TRBV2 to TRBJ2-7, with D possibly matching TRBD2 (5 bases). V dropped 4 bases and J dropped 0 bases, with 10 bases sitting between them. Germline-derived CDR1 and CDR2 are SNHLY and FYNNEI. The CDR3 length is 14 residues. CDR3 amino acids: CASSGVARSYEQYF. The DNA for the CDR3 is TGTGCCAGCAGTGGAGTAGCGCGCTCCTACGAGCAGTACTTC.

This chain joins TRBV5-1 and TRBJ1-3, with D maybe TRBD1 (5 bases). In germline, CDR1 is SGHRS, CDR2 YFSETQ. Trimming took off 0 bases at V and 2 bases at J, with 12 bases between the two ends. There are 16 residues in the CDR3. The CDR3 sequence is CASSLAGEGTGNTIYF. The CDR3 DNA is TGCGCCAGCAGCTTGGCGGGGGAAGGTACTGGAAACACCATATATTTT. The entire variable domain, with the rest obtained from reference TRBV5-1 and TRBJ1-3, is as follows: KAGVTQTPRYLIKTRGQQVTLSCSPISGHRSVSWYQQTPGQGLQFLFEYFSETQRNKGNFPGRFSGRQFSNSRSEMNVSTLELGDSALYLCASSLAGEGTGNTIYFGEGSWLTVV.

The chain couples TRBV6-1 to TRBJ1-4; D might be TRBD1 (5 bases). CDR1 and CDR2 from the germline V gene are MNHNS and SASEGT. This CDR3 has 15 residues. The ends were cut back, 1 base at V and 7 bases at J, with 13 bases in the middle. The DNA of the CDR3 is TGTGCCAGCAGTGAAGGGGGCGGTGGAAGTGAAAAACTGTTTTTT. It encodes CASSEGGGGSEKLFF.

This chain links TRBV18 with TRBJ1-1; 7 nucleotides line up with TRBD1. Germline trimming cut 3 bases from V and 5 bases from J; bases unmatched to any gene: 3. This CDR3 is 13 amino acids long. Germline lookup yields CDR1 KGHSH and CDR2 LQKENI. CDR3 DNA: TGTGCCAGCTCACCCGACAGGGCGACTGAAGCTTTCTTT. It translates to CASSPDRATEAFF. Full variable domain (rest looked up from reference TRBV18 and TRBJ1-1): NAGVMQNPRHLVRRRGQEARLRCSPMKGHSHVYWYRQLPEEGLKFMVYLQKENIIDESGMPKERFSAEFPKEGPSILRIQQVVRGDSAAYFCASSPDRATEAFFGQGTRLTVV.

DNA for the CDR3: TGTGCCACCAGTGATCCGGGACAGCCATTTAGCACAGATACGCAGTATTTT. Protein: CATSDPGQPFSTDTQYF. The rearrangement links TRBV24-1 to TRBJ2-3; 7 nucleotides line up with TRBD1. CDR3 length equals 17 residues. V was pared by 3 bases and J by 0 bases, with 8 bases of the junction left unmatched. Germline-derived CDR1 and CDR2 are KGHDR and SFDVKD.

The chain links TRBV4-1 to TRBJ1-1; 7 nucleotides align to TRBD1. After removal of 8 bases from V and 3 bases from J, the junction contained 24 bases not matched to a gene. CDR1 is MGHRA and CDR2 is YSYEKL in the germline V gene. The CDR3 totals 19 residues. For the CDR3, the DNA is TGCGCCAGCGCTAGGGATAGCGGTGCTCCACAGGGGTCGTACACTGAAGCTTTCTTT. This codes for CASARDSGAPQGSYTEAFF.

The V gene is TRBV5-6, the J gene TRBJ2-7, with 8 nucleotides matching TRBD1. The CDR3 length is 14 residues. V lost 6 bases to trimming and J lost 10 bases; unmatched junction nucleotides: 15. Germline-derived CDR1 and CDR2 are SGHDT and YYEEEE. CDR3 DNA sequence: TGTGCCAGCAAGGAGACTCTGGGACAGGAGCATCAGTACTTC. Protein sequence: CASKETLGQEHQYF.

This chain links TRBV18 with TRBJ1-1, with 7 nucleotides matching TRBD1. The CDR3 spans 14 residues. The V segment lost 2 bases and the J segment 4 bases; nucleotides outside the gene matches: 4. The germline CDR1 and CDR2 sequences are KGHSH and LQKENI. In DNA form, the CDR3 reads TGTGCCAGCTCACCATCGCCAGGGGGCACTGAAGCTTTCTTT. It codes for CASSPSPGGTEAFF.

In DNA, the CDR3 is TGCGCCAGCAGTGAGTCGAAGGGGCCGTTGGCAACTAATGAAAAACTGTTTTTT. It specifies CASSESKGPLATNEKLFF. This chain uses TRBV10-1 with TRBJ1-4; D is possibly TRBD1 (5 bases). This CDR3 spans 18 amino acids. V lost 0 bases and J 0 bases, leaving 14 bases between the germline ends. Germline loops: CDR1 WNHNN, CDR2 SYGVQD (reference sequence).

The chain carries TRBV2 and TRBJ2-4, with 7 bases aligning to TRBD1. The CDR3 sequence is 17 residues long. Germline CDR1 SNHLY, CDR2 FYNNEI. V lost 4 bases and J lost 2; bases outside the gene matches: 11. The CDR3 protein is CASSVALTGKSKNIQYF. CDR3 DNA sequence: TGTGCCAGCAGTGTCGCTTTGACAGGGAAGTCCAAAAACATTCAGTACTTC.

This sequence joins TRBV24-1 and TRBJ2-7; D might be TRBD1 (7 bases). The CDR3 sequence is 13 residues long. V lost 9 bases and J 1 base, leaving 12 bases between the germline ends. Looked up from germline, CDR1 is KGHDR and CDR2 is SFDVKD. This CDR3 is CATGGTDSYEQYF. In DNA, the CDR3 is TGTGCCACCGGGGGGACAGATTCCTACGAGCAGTACTTC.

This clone has more than one count but fewer than ten. The rearrangement uses TRBV7-2 and TRBJ2-7; D may be TRBD1 (6 bases). The CDR3 covers 17 residues. V dropped 1 base and J dropped 3 bases, with 19 bases sitting between them. CDR1 and CDR2 from the germline V gene are SGHTA and FQGNSA. In DNA, the CDR3 is TGTGCCAGCAGCTTAGAGGATTGGGGGCGCGCAAACTACGAGCAGTACTTC. It translates to CASSLEDWGRANYEQYF.

The genes are TRBV28 and TRBJ1-4; D ambiguous. This CDR3 has 15 amino acids. Germline CDR1 and CDR2: MDHEN and SYDVKM. V was cut by 1 base and J by 0 bases, with 6 bases left in between. Here the CDR3 DNA reads TGTGCCAGCAGTTTATCCTCGGCAACTAATGAAAAACTGTTTTTT. This codes for CASSLSSATNEKLFF.

The V and J genes are TRBV7-2 and TRBJ2-3; TRBD2 agrees at 9 bases. This CDR3 has 18 residues. Trimming took 4 bases from V and 2 from J; bases not matched to a gene: 13. From germline, CDR1 is SGHTA and CDR2 FQGNSA. The CDR3 sequence is CASSSSPLAGVTTDTQYF. The CDR3 nucleotides are TGTGCCAGCAGCTCTTCCCCTTTAGCGGGGGTTACCACAGATACGCAGTATTTT.